This TCR beta chain was sequenced during a study of OX40 agonist ivuxolimab in advanced cancers. Study information: The treatment was a fully human IgG2 OX40 agonist, ivuxolimab. Every 2 weeks, ivuxolimab was infused into the patients intravenously at between 0.01 and 10 mg/kg.

The junction had 13 bases not matched to a gene; V was cut back by 5 bases and J by 8 bases. CDR1 is MNHEY, CDR2 SMNVEV, per germline (reference sequence). The CDR3 is 15 amino acids. Clones were read by immunoSEQ multiplex PCR, and TCRdb kept only the in-frame ones, dropping some. The sample records about 60,000 clones, around 85% being singletons. This receptor was obtained from an adult with an advanced solid tumor such as melanoma, head and neck, liver or kidney cancer. Sample: CD4+ or CD8+ T cells sorted from blood, taken in a trial of the OX40 agonist ivuxolimab. The gene calls are TRBV27 and TRBJ1-2, with 8 nucleotides matching TRBD1. This CDR3 is CASSLTQGAPRGYTF. The CDR3, as DNA: TGTGCCAGCAGTCTGACCCAGGGGGCGCCTCGAGGCTACACCTTC.